This TCR beta chain was recorded in a study of T cells in Graves' hyperthyroidism and ophthalmopathy. The V gene's germline CDR1 is KGHDR and CDR2 SFDVKD. The CDR3 runs 17 residues. V lost 2 bases and J lost 6; bases outside the gene matches: 8. Uncontrolled infection, other autoimmune disease, pregnancy or lactation excluded patients. TCR beta CDR3 sequences were amplified from RNA transcripts. TCR CDR3 underwent first-round RT-PCR with the HTBI primer set. TCRdb ran MiXCR on the multiplex PCR reads and lists one entry per CDR3 protein. Of 650,000 to 750,000 distinct CDR3 sequences in the sample, 12% to 15% were seen once. This clonotype appeared a few times.

The sequence was collected from a woman younger than 30 with Graves' hyperthyroidism. The source material was blood. The J gene is TRBJ2-3, the V gene TRBV24-1; the match to TRBD2 covers 12 bases. The CDR3 spells CATSDSTSGSCGDTQYF. The CDR3 coding sequence is TGTGCCACCAGTGATTCGACTAGCGGGAGTTGTGGGGATACGCAGTATTTT.